This is a list of T cell receptor beta chains from one sample in a study of shared clonotypes between healthy human individuals. Sequencing was performed with immunoSEQ multiplex PCR; in TCRdb, only in-frame clones are kept and a portion is missing. The data show roughly 500,000 clones, about 85% seen once. Sequencing was done on a sample of PBMCs. The receptors were gathered from a woman aged 40 to 50 in good health. Some clones in this sample may be carry-over from other donors' samples. CDR3s include the opening cysteine and the closing phenylalanine or tryptophan. Fields, in order: J gene, CDR3 length, V gene, clone size, D gene, CDR3 DNA, CDR3 protein. A D gene is named only where the DNA matches it firmly. Clone size is not always given. Where it is, it says once, few, many or a class for expanded clones.

>TRBJ2-3|14|TRBV4-1|once|.
TGCGCCAGCAGCCAACGCGCCCCCCCCGATACGCAGTATTTT
CASSQRAPPDTQYF
>TRBJ1-1|14|TRBV7-2|.|TRBD1
TGTGCCAGCAGCTTAGCCGGTCGACAGGGAAAAGCTTTCTTT
CASSLAGRQGKAFF
>TRBJ2-7|10|TRBV28|.|TRBD2
TGTGCCAGCGGGGGGGACGAGCAGTACTTC
CASGGDEQYF
>TRBJ2-2|14|TRBV9|.|.
TGTGCCAGCAGCTTAACAGGGAACACCGGGGAGCTGTTTTTT
CASSLTGNTGELFF
>TRBJ2-1|17|TRBV28|.|TRBD2
TGTGCCAGCAGTTCCGCGGACGGGGGGGGCAAGGGCAATGAGCAGTTCTTC
CASSSADGGGKGNEQFF
>TRBJ1-2|12|TRBV10-3|many|.
TGTGCCATCAGGCCGACAGGCTCTGGCTACACCTTC
CAIRPTGSGYTF
>TRBJ1-3|14|TRBV7-2|.|TRBD1
TGTGCCAGCAGCTTACAGGGGGCTTTAAACACCATATATTTT
CASSLQGALNTIYF
>TRBJ2-3|13|TRBV19|.|.
TGTGCCAGTGGCATACAGGGTGCAGATACGCAGTATTTT
CASGIQGADTQYF
>TRBJ1-1|13|TRBV6-5|once|.
TGTGCCAGCAGTTACACCCAGGGGACTGAAGCTTTCTTT
CASSYTQGTEAFF
>TRBJ2-7|12|TRBV7-9|.|.
TGTGCCAGCAGCTTTGCAGGGTTCGAGCAGTACTTC
CASSFAGFEQYF
>TRBJ2-6|15|TRBV11-2|once|.
TGTGCCAGCAGCTTCGGCAGGGCTGGGGCCAACGTCCTGACTTTC
CASSFGRAGANVLTF
>TRBJ2-1|15|TRBV9|.|.
TGTGCCAGCAGCGTAGAGGGGAGGTTCTACAATGAGCAGTTCTTC
CASSVEGRFYNEQFF
>TRBJ2-1|12|TRBV29-1|.|.
TGCAGCGTTGAAGGCGTGGGGAATGAGCAGTTCTTC
CSVEGVGNEQFF
>TRBJ2-2|14|TRBV30|.|.
TGTGCCTGGAGTACTCTGACCGGGGGCGGGGAGCTGTTTTTT
CAWSTLTGGGELFF
>TRBJ2-2|15|TRBV6-4|many|TRBD2
TGTGCCAGCAGTGACTCTTGGGGAGGGACCGGGGAGCTGTTTTTT
CASSDSWGGTGELFF
>TRBJ2-1|15|TRBV9|many|.
TGTGCCAGCAGCTCTAGGGGGTCCGAATACAATGAGCAGTTCTTC
CASSSRGSEYNEQFF
>TRBJ2-7|14|TRBV5-1|.|.
TGCGCCAGCAGCCCGGAAGGGGGGCCCTACGAGCAGTACTTC
CASSPEGGPYEQYF
>TRBJ2-5|11|TRBV7-2|.|.
TGTGCCAGCAGCTTCGGGGAGACCCAGTACTTC
CASSFGETQYF
>TRBJ2-2|16|TRBV9|.|.
TGTGCCAGCACCCTCGAGGGGGAGGGGAACACCGGGGAGCTGTTTTTT
CASTLEGEGNTGELFF
>TRBJ2-5|14|TRBV11-2|once|.
TGTGCCAGCAGCCTAAACAGGGTTCAAGAGACCCAGTACTTC
CASSLNRVQETQYF
>TRBJ2-7|16|TRBV28|.|.
TGTGCCAGCAGTTTCAACTATGGAGGGTTCATCTACGAGCAGTACTTC
CASSFNYGGFIYEQYF
>TRBJ2-7|14|TRBV6-5|.|TRBD2
TGTGCCAGCAGCTCAATCACGGGAGGGTGGGAGCAGTACTTC
CASSSITGGWEQYF
>TRBJ2-3|13|TRBV27|.|.
TGTGCCAGCAGTTTGGAACGCCTAGATACGCAGTATTTT
CASSLERLDTQYF
>TRBJ2-7|17|TRBV2|once|.
TGTGCCAGCAGTGAAGCGCTGTCTGGCTACCCAAGGTACGAGCAGTACTTC
CASSEALSGYPRYEQYF
>TRBJ2-3|15|TRBV5-5|.|.
TGTGCCAGCAGCCAAGCAAAGGGAGATACAGATACGCAGTATTTT
CASSQAKGDTDTQYF
>TRBJ1-1|14|TRBV10-3|.|.
TGTGCCATCGGGGGGTGGGGCATGGACACTGAAGCTTTCTTT
CAIGGWGMDTEAFF
>TRBJ2-5|15|TRBV15|.|.
TGTGCCACCAGCAGAGACCCATTGGAGGGAGAGACCCAGTACTTC
CATSRDPLEGETQYF
>TRBJ2-5|17|TRBV11-2|.|TRBD2
TGTGCCAGCAGCTTAGGGGGCGGACTAGCGGGAGGAGAGACCCAGTACTTC
CASSLGGGLAGGETQYF
>TRBJ2-3|15|TRBV11-3|.|.
TGTGCCAGCAGCTTACGGACAGAGGCTGCAGATACGCAGTATTTT
CASSLRTEAADTQYF
>TRBJ2-6|16|TRBV27|.|.
TGTGCCAGCAGTCACGCGCCGAGCTCTGGGGCCAACGTCCTGACTTTC
CASSHAPSSGANVLTF
>TRBJ1-3|16|TRBV28|.|TRBD1
TGTGCCAGCAGGAAACAGGGGACCGCCTCTGGAAACACCATATATTTT
CASRKQGTASGNTIYF
>TRBJ1-2|16|TRBV28|.|TRBD1
TGTGCCAGCAGTTTGGGGCCCGACAGGGGGGGTGATGGCTACACCTTC
CASSLGPDRGGDGYTF
>TRBJ1-4|14|TRBV28|.|.
TGTGCCAGCAGCCCCGCGGGTACCCGAGAAAAACTGTTTTTT
CASSPAGTREKLFF
>TRBJ1-1|13|TRBV7-3|.|.
TGTGCCAGCAGCTTAGAGGGTGGGACCGAAGCTTTCTTT
CASSLEGGTEAFF
>TRBJ2-2|16|TRBV7-9|once|TRBD2
TGTGCCAGCAGCTTAACCGGGACTAGGAGCTTCGGGGAGCTGTTTTTT
CASSLTGTRSFGELFF
>TRBJ2-1|16|TRBV11-3|.|TRBD2
TGTGCCAGCAGCCCCCTAGCGGGAGGTTTGGGCAATGAGCAGTTCTTC
CASSPLAGGLGNEQFF
>TRBJ2-5|13|TRBV4-2|.|.
TGTGCCAGCAGCCAGTGGACGAGAGAGACCCAGTACTTC
CASSQWTRETQYF
>TRBJ2-2|17|TRBV28|.|TRBD2
TGTGCCAGCATCACGGGACTAGCGGGAGGGCGGACCGGGGAGCTGTTTTTT
CASITGLAGGRTGELFF
>TRBJ1-1|15|TRBV5-4|.|.
TGTGCCAGCAGCCTTCCCCGGGGGGCCAGAACTGAAGCTTTCTTT
CASSLPRGARTEAFF
>TRBJ2-5|11|TRBV30|.|.
TGTGCCTGGACTAGCCAAGAGACCCAGTACTTC
CAWTSQETQYF
>TRBJ2-2|14|TRBV18|.|.
TGTGCCAGCTCACCAAAGCGGGACACCGGGGAGCTGTTTTTT
CASSPKRDTGELFF